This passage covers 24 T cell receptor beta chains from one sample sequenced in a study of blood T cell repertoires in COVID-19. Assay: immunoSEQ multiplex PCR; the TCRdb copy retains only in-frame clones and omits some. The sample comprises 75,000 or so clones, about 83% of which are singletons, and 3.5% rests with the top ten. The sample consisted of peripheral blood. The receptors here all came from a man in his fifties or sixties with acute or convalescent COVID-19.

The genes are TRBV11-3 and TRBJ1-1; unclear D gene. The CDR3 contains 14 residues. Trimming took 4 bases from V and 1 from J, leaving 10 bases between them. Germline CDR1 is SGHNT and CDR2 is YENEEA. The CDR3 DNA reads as TGTGCCAGCAGCTCGGTAATTTGGAACACTGAAGCTTTCTTT. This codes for CASSSVIWNTEAFF. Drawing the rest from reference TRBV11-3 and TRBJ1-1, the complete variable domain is EAGVVQSPRYKIIEKKQPVAFWCNPISGHNTLYWYLQNLGQGPELLIRYENEEAVDDSQLPKDRFSAERLKGVDSTLKIQPAELGDSAVYLCASSSVIWNTEAFFGQGTRLTVV.

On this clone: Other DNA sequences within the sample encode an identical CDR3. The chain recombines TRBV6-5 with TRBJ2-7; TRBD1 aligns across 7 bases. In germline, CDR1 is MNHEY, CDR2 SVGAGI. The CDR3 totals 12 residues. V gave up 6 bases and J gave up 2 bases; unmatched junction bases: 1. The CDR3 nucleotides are TGTGCCAGCAGGACAGGGACCTACGAGCAGTACTTC. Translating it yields CASRTGTYEQYF.

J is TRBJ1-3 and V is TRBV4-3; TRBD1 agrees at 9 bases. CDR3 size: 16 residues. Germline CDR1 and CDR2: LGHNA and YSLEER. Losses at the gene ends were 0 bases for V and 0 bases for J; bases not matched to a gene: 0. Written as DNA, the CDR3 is TGCGCCAGCAGCCAAGAGACAGGGGGCTCTGGAAACACCATATATTTT. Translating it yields CASSQETGGSGNTIYF.

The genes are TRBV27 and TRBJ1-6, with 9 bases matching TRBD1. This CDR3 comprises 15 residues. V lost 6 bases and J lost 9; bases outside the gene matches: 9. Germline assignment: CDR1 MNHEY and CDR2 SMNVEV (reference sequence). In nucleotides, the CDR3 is TGTGCCAGCAGCCGCACCGGGACAGGGACTTCACCCCTCCACTTT. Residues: CASSRTGTGTSPLHF.

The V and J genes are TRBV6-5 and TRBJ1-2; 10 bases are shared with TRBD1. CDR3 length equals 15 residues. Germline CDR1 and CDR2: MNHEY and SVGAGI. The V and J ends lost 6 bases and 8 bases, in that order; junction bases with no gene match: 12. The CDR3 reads CASRPGTGARLGYTF. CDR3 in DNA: TGTGCCAGCAGGCCCGGGACAGGGGCCCGCTTGGGCTACACCTTC.

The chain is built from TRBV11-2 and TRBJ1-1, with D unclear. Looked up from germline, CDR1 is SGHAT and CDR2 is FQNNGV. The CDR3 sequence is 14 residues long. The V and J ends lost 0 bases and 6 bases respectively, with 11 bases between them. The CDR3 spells CASSLDLPTAEAFF. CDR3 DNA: TGTGCCAGCAGCTTAGATCTCCCAACGGCTGAAGCTTTCTTT. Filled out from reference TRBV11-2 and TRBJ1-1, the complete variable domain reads EAGVAQSPRYKIIEKRQSVAFWCNPISGHATLYWYQQILGQGPKLLIQFQNNGVVDDSQLPKDRFSAERLKGVDSTLKIQPAKLEDSAVYLCASSLDLPTAEAFFGQGTRLTVV.

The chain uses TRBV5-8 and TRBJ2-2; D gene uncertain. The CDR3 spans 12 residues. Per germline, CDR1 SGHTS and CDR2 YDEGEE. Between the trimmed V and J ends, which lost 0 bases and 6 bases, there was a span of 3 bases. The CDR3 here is CASSLGPGELFF. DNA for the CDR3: TGTGCCAGCAGCTTGGGGCCCGGGGAGCTGTTTTTT.

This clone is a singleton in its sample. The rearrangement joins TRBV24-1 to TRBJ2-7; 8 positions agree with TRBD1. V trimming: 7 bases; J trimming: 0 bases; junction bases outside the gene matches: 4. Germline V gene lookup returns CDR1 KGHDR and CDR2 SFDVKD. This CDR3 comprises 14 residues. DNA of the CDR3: TGTGCCACCAGATCCGGGACAGGCTCCTACGAGCAGTACTTC. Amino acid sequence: CATRSGTGSYEQYF.

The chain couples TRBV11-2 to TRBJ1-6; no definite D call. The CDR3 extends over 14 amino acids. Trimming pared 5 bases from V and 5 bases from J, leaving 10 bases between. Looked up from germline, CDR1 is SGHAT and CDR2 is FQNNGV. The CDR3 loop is CASSQNNHNSPLHF. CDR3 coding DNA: TGTGCCAGCAGCCAAAACAATCATAATTCACCCCTCCACTTT.

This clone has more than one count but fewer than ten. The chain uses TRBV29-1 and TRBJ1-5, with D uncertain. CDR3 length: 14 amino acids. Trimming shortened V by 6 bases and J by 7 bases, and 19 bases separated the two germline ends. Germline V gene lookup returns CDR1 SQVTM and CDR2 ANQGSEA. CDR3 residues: CSVSSARTGQPQHF. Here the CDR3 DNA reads TGCAGCGTCAGTTCAGCCCGGACGGGGCAGCCCCAGCATTTT.

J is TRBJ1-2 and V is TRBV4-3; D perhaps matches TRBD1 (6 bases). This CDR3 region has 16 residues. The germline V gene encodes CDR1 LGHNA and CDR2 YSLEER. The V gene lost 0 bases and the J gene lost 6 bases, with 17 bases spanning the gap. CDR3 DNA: TGCGCCAGCAGCCAAGAGGGGACGACAGGACGAAATGGCTACACCTTC. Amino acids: CASSQEGTTGRNGYTF.

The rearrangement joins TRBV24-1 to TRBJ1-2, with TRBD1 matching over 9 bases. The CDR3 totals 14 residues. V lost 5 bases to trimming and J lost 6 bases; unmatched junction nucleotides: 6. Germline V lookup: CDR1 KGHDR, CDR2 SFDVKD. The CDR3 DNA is TGTGCCACCAGTGCACGGGACAGGGTACATGGCTACACCTTC. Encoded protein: CATSARDRVHGYTF.

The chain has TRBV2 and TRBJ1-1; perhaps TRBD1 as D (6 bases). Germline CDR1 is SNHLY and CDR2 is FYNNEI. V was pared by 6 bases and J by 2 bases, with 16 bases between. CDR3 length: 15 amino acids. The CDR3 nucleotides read TGTGCCAGCAGACGCAATACAGGGTCCAACACTGAAGCTTTCTTT. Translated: CASRRNTGSNTEAFF.

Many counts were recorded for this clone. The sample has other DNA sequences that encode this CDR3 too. In nucleotides, the CDR3 is TGTGCCAGCAGAAAGGACAGGAGCACAGATACGCAGTATTTT. Translation: CASRKDRSTDTQYF. The chain is built from TRBV6-5 and TRBJ2-3; TRBD1 agrees at 7 bases. The CDR3 covers 14 residues. Germline CDR1 and CDR2: MNHEY and SVGAGI. After removal of 6 bases from V and 0 bases from J, the junction contained 3 bases not matched to a gene.

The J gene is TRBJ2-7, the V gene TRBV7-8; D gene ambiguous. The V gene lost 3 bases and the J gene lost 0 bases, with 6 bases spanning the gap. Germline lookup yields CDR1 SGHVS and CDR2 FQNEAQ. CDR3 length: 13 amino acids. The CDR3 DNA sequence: TGTGCCAGCAGCTTCGTCAGCTCCTACGAGCAGTACTTC. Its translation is CASSFVSSYEQYF.

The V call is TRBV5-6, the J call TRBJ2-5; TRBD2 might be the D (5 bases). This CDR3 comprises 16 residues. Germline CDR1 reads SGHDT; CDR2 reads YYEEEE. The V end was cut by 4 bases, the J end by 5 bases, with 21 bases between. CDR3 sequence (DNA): TGTGCCAGCAGCCCGCTTTCTACCCGTCGAGGGGAGACCCAGTACTTC. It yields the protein CASSPLSTRRGETQYF.

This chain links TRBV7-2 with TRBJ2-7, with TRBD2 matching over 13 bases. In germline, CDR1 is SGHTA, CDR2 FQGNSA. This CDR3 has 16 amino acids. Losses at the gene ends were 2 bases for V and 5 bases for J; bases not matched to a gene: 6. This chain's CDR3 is CASSLQRLAGGHEQYF. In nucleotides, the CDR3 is TGTGCCAGCAGCTTACAAAGACTAGCGGGAGGCCACGAGCAGTACTTC.

The CDR3 DNA reads TGTGCCAGCAGCGAAAAGACAGGGGGGGATACGCAGTATTTT. Amino acids: CASSEKTGGDTQYF. The chain joins TRBV11-3 to TRBJ2-3; TRBD1 matches 9 bases. The CDR3 length is 14 residues. The V segment lost 5 bases and the J segment 6 bases; nucleotides outside the gene matches: 6. Germline V gene lookup returns CDR1 SGHNT and CDR2 YENEEA.

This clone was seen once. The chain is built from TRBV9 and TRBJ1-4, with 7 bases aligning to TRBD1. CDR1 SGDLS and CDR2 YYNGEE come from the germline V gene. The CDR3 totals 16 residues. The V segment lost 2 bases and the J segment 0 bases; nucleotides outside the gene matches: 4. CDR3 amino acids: CASSVGTDATNEKLFF. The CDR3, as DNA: TGTGCCAGCAGCGTGGGGACAGATGCAACTAATGAAAAACTGTTTTTT.

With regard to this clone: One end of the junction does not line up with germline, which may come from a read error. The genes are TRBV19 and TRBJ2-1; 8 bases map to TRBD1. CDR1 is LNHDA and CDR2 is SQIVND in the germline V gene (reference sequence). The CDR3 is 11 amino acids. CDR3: CASTGRDRNIF. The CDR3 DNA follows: TGTGCCAGTACGGGAAGGGACAGGAACATCTTC.

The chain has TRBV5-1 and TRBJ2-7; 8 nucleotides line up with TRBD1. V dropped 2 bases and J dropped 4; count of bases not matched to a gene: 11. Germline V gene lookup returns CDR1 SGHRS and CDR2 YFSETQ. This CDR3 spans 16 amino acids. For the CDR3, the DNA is TGCGCCAGCAGCTTATCCAGTGGGCAGGGGGCGTACGAGCAGTACTTC. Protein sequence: CASSLSSGQGAYEQYF.

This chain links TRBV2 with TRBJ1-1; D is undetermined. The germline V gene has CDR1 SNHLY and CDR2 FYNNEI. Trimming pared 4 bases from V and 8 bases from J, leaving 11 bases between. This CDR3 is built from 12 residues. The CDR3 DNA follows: TGTGCCAGCAGTGTAGTGGCGGAGGAAGCTTTCTTT. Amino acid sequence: CASSVVAEEAFF.

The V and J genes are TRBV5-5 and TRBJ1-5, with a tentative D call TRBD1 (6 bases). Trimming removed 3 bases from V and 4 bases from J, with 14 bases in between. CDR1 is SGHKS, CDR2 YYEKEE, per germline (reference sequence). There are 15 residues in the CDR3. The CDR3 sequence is CASSWGPGQNQPQHF. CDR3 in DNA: TGTGCCAGCAGCTGGGGACCGGGACAAAATCAGCCCCAGCATTTT.

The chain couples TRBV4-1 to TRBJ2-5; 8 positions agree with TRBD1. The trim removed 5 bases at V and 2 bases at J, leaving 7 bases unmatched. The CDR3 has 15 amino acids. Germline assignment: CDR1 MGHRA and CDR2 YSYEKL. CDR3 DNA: TGCGCCAGCAGCGCAACCGACAGGGGACAAGAGACCCAGTACTTC. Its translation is CASSATDRGQETQYF.